This T cell receptor beta chain was observed in a study of T cells after yellow fever vaccination. Turning to the study itself: Any fraction with a low cell number was prepared using SMART-Seq v4 Ultra Low Input.

This clonotype was found many times. Trimming pared 2 bases from V and 0 bases from J, leaving 15 bases between. Germline V CDR1 and CDR2: SGHDT, YYEEEE. The CDR3 runs to 17 residues. One entry per CDR3 protein results from TCRdb running MiXCR on the 5' RACE reads. The sample consists of 500,000 to 650,000 distinct CDR3 sequences, roughly an eighth of them appearing once. The source of this sequence is a man aged 25 to 40 who received the YFV17D yellow fever vaccine. The sample in question was PBMCs, obtained on the day of the yellow fever booster vaccination. The chain has TRBV5-6 and TRBJ2-1; maybe TRBD2 (5 bases). This chain's CDR3 is CASSFRTSWDSYNEQFF. DNA for the CDR3: TGTGCCAGCAGCTTTCGGACTTCATGGGACTCCTACAATGAGCAGTTCTTC.